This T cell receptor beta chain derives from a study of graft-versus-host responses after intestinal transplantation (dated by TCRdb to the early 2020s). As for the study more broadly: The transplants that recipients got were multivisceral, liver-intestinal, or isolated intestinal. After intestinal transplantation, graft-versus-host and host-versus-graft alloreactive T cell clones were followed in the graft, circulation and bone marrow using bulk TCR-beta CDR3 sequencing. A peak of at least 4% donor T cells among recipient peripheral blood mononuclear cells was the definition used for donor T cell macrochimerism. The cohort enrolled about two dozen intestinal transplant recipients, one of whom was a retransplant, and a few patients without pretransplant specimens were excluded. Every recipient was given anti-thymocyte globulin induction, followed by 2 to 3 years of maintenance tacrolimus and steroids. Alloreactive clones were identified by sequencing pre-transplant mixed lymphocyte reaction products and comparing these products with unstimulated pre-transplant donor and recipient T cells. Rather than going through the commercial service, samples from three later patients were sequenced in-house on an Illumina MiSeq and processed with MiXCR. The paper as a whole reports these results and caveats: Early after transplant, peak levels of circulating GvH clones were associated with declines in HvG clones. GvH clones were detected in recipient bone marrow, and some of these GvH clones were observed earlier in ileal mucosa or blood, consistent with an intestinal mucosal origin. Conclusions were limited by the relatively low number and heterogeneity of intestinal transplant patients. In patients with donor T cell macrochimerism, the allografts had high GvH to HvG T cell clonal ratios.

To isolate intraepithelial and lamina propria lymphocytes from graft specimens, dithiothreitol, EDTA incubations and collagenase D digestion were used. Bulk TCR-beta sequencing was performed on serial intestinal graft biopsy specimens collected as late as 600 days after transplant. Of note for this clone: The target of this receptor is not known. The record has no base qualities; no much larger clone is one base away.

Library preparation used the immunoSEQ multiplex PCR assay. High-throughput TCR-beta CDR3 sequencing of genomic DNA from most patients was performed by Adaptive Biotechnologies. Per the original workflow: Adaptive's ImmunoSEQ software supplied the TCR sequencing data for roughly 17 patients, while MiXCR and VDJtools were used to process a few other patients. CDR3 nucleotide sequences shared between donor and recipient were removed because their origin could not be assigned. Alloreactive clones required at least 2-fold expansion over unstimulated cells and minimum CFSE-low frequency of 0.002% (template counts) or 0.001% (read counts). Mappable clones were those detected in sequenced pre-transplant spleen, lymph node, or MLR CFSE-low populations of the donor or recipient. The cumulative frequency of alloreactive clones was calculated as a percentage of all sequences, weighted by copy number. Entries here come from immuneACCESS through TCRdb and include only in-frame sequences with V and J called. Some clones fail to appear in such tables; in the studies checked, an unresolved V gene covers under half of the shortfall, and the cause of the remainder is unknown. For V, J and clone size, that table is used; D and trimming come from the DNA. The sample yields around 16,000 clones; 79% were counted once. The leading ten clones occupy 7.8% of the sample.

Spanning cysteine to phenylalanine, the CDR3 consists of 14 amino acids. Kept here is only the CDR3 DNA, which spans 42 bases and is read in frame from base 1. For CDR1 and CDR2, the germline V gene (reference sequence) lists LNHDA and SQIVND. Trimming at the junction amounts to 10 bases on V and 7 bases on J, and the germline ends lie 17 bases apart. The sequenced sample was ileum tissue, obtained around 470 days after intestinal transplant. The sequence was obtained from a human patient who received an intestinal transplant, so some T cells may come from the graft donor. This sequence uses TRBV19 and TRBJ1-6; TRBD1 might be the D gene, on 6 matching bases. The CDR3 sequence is CATADSLGNSPLHF. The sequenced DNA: TGTGCCACTGCGGACAGTCTGGGCAATTCACCCCTCCACTTT.